The present TCR beta chain was sequenced within a study of blood T cell repertoires in COVID-19. The CDR3 has 18 residues. Deletions cut 4 bases from V and 0 bases from J, with 17 bases between. Germline CDR1 SGHRS, CDR2 YFSETQ. In terms of age and location, participants ranged from roughly 18 to 90 years and lived in about 25 US areas. TCRdb keeps only in-frame clones here, not all; method: immunoSEQ multiplex PCR. This table has roughly 240,000 clones, 88% appearing once. This TCR came from a woman aged 40 to 50 with acute COVID-19. The sample taken for sequencing was PBMCs or T cells enriched from blood (not recorded which). The chain employs TRBV5-1 and TRBJ2-6, with D possibly being TRBD2 (5 bases). This CDR3 is CASSPIEGGGSGANVLTF. The CDR3 bases are TGCGCCAGCAGCCCTATTGAGGGCGGAGGCTCTGGGGCCAACGTCCTGACTTTC.